A single count supports the clone carrying this T cell receptor (beta chain). The target antigen is unknown. This sample was included in a study of tumor-infiltrating lymphocytes in localized non-small cell lung cancer. Study-level points and caveats: Not all patients were TCR sequenced, owing to tissue quantity.

This CDR3 contains 16 residues. Looked up from germline, CDR1 is MNHEY and CDR2 is SVGAGI. V lost 2 bases, J lost 6 bases, and 12 bases stayed unmatched. The data were produced by immunoSEQ multiplex PCR, yet TCRdb's version contains in-frame clones alone and is incomplete. There are 10,000 or so clones in the sample; 82% occur only once, and 5.5% to 8% lies in the top ten. This sequence joins TRBV6-5 and TRBJ1-2; 7 bases are a match to TRBD1. The TCR originated in a human donor with non-small cell lung cancer. The sample was uninvolved lung tissue not adjacent to the tumor. CDR3 in DNA: TGTGCCAGCAGTTACAATAACCTCGGGACAGACCATGGCTACACCTTC. This translates into CASSYNNLGTDHGYTF.